A single sample gave rise to the 16 T cell receptor beta chains below, sequenced in a study of brain metastases from non-small cell lung cancer. Assay: immunoSEQ multiplex PCR; the TCRdb copy retains only in-frame clones and omits some. The sample lists roughly 14,000 clones, around four fifths seen once, with approximately 7.7% in the top ten. Sequenced input: primary lung tumor tissue. Receptors originate from a donor at least 40 years old with non-small cell lung cancer.

By sample fraction, this clone is medium-sized. V usage is TRBV4-2 and J usage is TRBJ2-1; no clear D gene. The ends were cut back, 0 bases at V and 10 bases at J, with 13 bases in the middle. CDR1 and CDR2 from the germline V gene are LGHNA and YNFKEQ. CDR3 length: 14 amino acids. The CDR3 DNA sequence: TGTGCCAGCAGCCAAGAGAAACGTCCCGGGGAGCAGTTCTTC. It yields the protein CASSQEKRPGEQFF.

J is TRBJ2-7 and V is TRBV29-1, with 7 positions matching TRBD1. The ends lost 4 bases at V and 8 bases at J; junction bases unmatched: 11. Germline assignment: CDR1 SQVTM and CDR2 ANQGSEA. This CDR3 spans 13 amino acids. For the CDR3, the DNA is TGCAGCGTTGGGTTGGGACAGTTTGCTAAGCAGTACTTC. Protein sequence: CSVGLGQFAKQYF.

Of note for this clone: Compared with germline, one end of the junction differs, possibly owing to a read error. CDR3 coding DNA: TGTACCAGCCAGCCGGCGGTCAGCTCTGGAAACACCATATATTTT. It codes for CTSQPAVSSGNTIYF. The genes are TRBV3-1 (or the pseudogene TRBV3-2) and TRBJ1-3; D unresolved. This CDR3 has 15 residues. CDR1 is LGHDT, CDR2 YNNKEL, per germline (reference sequence).

J is TRBJ1-1 and V is TRBV7-9; D is uncertain. Germline V gene lookup returns CDR1 SEHNR and CDR2 FQNEAQ (reference sequence). V dropped 4 bases and J dropped 4 bases, with 13 bases sitting between them. The CDR3 is 14 residues long. The CDR3 bases are TGTGCCAGCAGCTCCCCGGCGGGCCTCACTGAAGCTTTCTTT. Residues: CASSSPAGLTEAFF.

In regard to this clone: This may stem from a read error, because a much larger clone lies one nucleotide away. This chain connects TRBV7-8 to TRBJ1-1; D uncertain. Germline V gives CDR1 SGHVS, CDR2 FQNEAQ. The CDR3 spans 17 residues. As DNA, the CDR3 is TGTGCCAGCAGCTTAGTGGCGGCCCACCTGATGAACACTGAAGTTTTCTTT. It specifies CASSLVAAHLMNTEVFF.

This rearrangement joins TRBV4-2 to TRBJ1-2, with D unresolved. V lost 0 bases and J lost 3, with 11 bases in between. Germline V gene sequence: CDR1 LGHNA, CDR2 YNFKEQ. CDR3 length equals 15 residues. The CDR3 protein is CASSQDRAGDYGYTF. The CDR3 coding sequence is TGTGCCAGCAGCCAAGATCGGGCAGGCGACTATGGCTACACCTTC.

The rearrangement links TRBV10-3 to TRBJ2-1; D is undetermined. This CDR3 region has 12 residues. Per the germline V gene, CDR1 is ENHRY and CDR2 is SYGVKD. Between the trimmed V and J ends, which lost 4 bases and 6 bases, there was a span of 7 bases. For the CDR3, the DNA is TGTGCCATCAGTGTTTCTCCCAATGAGCAGTTCTTC. As protein: CAISVSPNEQFF.

This sequence joins TRBV9 and TRBJ2-7; D ambiguous. The CDR3 has 14 amino acids. V was cut by 2 bases and J by 2 bases, with 11 bases left in between. Germline lookup yields CDR1 SGDLS and CDR2 YYNGEE. The CDR3 DNA reads as TGTGCCAGCAGCGTGGGTATTTCGCCCTACGAGCAGTACGTC. This codes for CASSVGISPYEQYV.

This clone showed up just once. This rearrangement joins TRBV30 to TRBJ1-1; tentatively, D is TRBD1 (6 bases). The ends were cut back, 5 bases at V and 4 bases at J, with 14 bases in the middle. CDR3 length equals 13 residues. Germline V gives CDR1 GTSNPN, CDR2 SVGIG (reference sequence). The CDR3 DNA reads TGTGCCTGGCTGCAGGGAGGGGGCACTGAAGCTTTCTTT. Translated, it gives CAWLQGGGTEAFF.

The genes are TRBV6-6 and TRBJ2-1; D is ambiguous. CDR3 size: 10 residues. V gave up 8 bases and J gave up 8 bases, with 7 bases separating them. Germline V gene lookup returns CDR1 MNHNY and CDR2 SVGAGI (reference sequence). CDR3 residues: CASGWDEQFF. CDR3 nucleotides: TGTGCCAGCGGGTGGGATGAGCAGTTCTTC.

The chain uses TRBV12-5 and TRBJ1-6; 8 bases are shared with TRBD1. V gave up 4 bases and J gave up 11 bases; unmatched junction bases: 31. Looked up from germline, CDR1 is LGHNT and CDR2 is FRNRAP. CDR3 length: 22 amino acids. The CDR3 DNA reads as TGTGCTAGTGGTTCCTCCCGGGGGGGGGCAGGGGGCGCTTACCCCCCATTGACACCCCTCCACTTT. It encodes CASGSSRGGAGGAYPPLTPLHF. Using reference TRBV12-5 and TRBJ1-6 for the parts outside the CDR3, the full variable domain is DARVTQTPRHKVTEMGQEVTMRCQPILGHNTVFWYRQTMMQGLELLAYFRNRAPLDDSGMPKDRFSAEMPDATLATLKIQPSEPRDSAVYFCASGSSRGGAGGAYPPLTPLHFGNGTRLTVT.

The chain employs TRBV24-1 and TRBJ2-1, with 7 bases identical to TRBD2. V lost 2 bases and J lost 5; bases outside the gene matches: 8. CDR1 KGHDR and CDR2 SFDVKD come from the germline V gene. CDR3 length equals 16 residues. The CDR3: CATSDYGGSKDNEQFF. CDR3 bases: TGTGCCACCAGTGATTATGGCGGGAGCAAGGACAATGAGCAGTTCTTC.

CDR3: CASSPGTSGGASDTQYF. Here the CDR3 DNA reads TGCGCCAGCAGCCCTGGGACTAGCGGGGGGGCCTCAGATACGCAGTATTTT. This rearrangement joins TRBV5-1 to TRBJ2-3, with 16 bases matching TRBD2. Trimming removed 4 bases from V and 4 bases from J; junction bases left unmatched: 6. CDR1 and CDR2 from the germline V gene are SGHRS and YFSETQ. The CDR3 is 17 residues long.

This clone was observed a single time. This sequence joins TRBV5-5 and TRBJ1-3, with D tentatively TRBD1 (5 bases). Germline V lookup: CDR1 SGHKS, CDR2 YYEKEE (reference sequence). This CDR3 has 14 residues. The V and J ends lost 2 bases and 0 bases respectively, with 6 bases between them. The CDR3 here is CASSLGDSGNTIYF. The CDR3 DNA is TGTGCCAGCAGCTTAGGGGACTCTGGAAACACCATATATTTT.

Details on this clone: Additional DNA sequences in this sample encode the identical CDR3. The J gene is TRBJ2-5, the V gene TRBV10-3, with no clear D. The CDR3 sequence is 13 residues long. The germline V gene has CDR1 ENHRY and CDR2 SYGVKD. Trimming pared 4 bases from V and 5 bases from J, leaving 11 bases between. This CDR3 is CAISAPSAETQYF. CDR3 bases: TGTGCCATCAGTGCACCGTCCGCGGAGACCCAGTACTTC.

V is TRBV6-1 and J is TRBJ2-4; either TRBD1 or TRBD2 may supply D (5 bases each). The CDR3 consists of 16 residues. The V and J ends lost 1 base and 3 bases respectively, with 13 bases between them. Germline values: CDR1 MNHNS, CDR2 SASEGT. The CDR3 region is CASSEGWDGYKNIQYF. In DNA, the CDR3 is TGTGCCAGCAGTGAAGGGTGGGACGGATACAAAAACATTCAGTACTTC.